Here is one TCR beta chain with its context. What it binds is not known. Profiling relied on immunoSEQ multiplex PCR, and the TCRdb table lists in-frame clones only, not all of them. The sample holds under 200,000 clones, just over 90% seen once. This specimen belongs to a study of T cell responses to AZD1222 COVID-19 vaccine. General study results and limits: Regions left unmutated in variants are reportedly the target of nearly half of spike-specific TCRs.

Here the sequenced sample was peripheral blood, taken on day 0 of AZD1222 vaccination. The sequence came from an adult in good health.

DNA for the CDR3: TGTGCCACCAGTGACTGGACCGTAGATTATGGCTACACCTTC. Protein product: CATSDWTVDYGYTF. J is TRBJ1-2 and V is TRBV24-1; no firm D call. This CDR3 contains 14 residues. Trimming pared 4 bases from V and 5 bases from J, leaving 13 bases between. Germline CDR1 KGHDR, CDR2 SFDVKD.